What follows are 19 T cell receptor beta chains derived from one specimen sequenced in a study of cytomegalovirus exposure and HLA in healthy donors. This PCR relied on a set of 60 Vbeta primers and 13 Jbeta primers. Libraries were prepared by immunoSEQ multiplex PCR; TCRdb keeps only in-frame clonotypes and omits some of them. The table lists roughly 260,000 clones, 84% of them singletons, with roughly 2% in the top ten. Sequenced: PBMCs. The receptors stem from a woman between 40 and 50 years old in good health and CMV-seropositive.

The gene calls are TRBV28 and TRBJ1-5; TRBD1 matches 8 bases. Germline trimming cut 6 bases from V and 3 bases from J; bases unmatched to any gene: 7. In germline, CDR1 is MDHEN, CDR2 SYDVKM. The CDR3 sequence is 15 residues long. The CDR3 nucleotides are TGTGCCAGCAGATCCGGACAGGGTATCAATCAGCCCCAGCATTTT. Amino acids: CASRSGQGINQPQHF.

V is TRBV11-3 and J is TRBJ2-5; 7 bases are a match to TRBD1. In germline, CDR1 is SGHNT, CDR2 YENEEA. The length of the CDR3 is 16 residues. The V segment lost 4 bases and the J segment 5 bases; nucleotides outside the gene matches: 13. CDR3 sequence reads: CASSSGDRTHGETQYF. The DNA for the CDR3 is TGTGCCAGCAGCTCAGGGGACAGAACCCATGGGGAGACCCAGTACTTC.

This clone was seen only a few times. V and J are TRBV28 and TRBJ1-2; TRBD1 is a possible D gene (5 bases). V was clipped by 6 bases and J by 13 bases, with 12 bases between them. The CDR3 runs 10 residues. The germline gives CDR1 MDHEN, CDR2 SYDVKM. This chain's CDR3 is CASRETGTTF. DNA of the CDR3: TGTGCCAGCAGAGAAACAGGCACCACCTTC.

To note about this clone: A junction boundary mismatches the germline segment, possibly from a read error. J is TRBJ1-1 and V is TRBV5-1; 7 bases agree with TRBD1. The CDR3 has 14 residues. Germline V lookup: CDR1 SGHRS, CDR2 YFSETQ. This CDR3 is CASSLERGPTEAFF. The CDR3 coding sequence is TGCGCCAGCAGTTTGGAGAGGGGGCCCACTGAAGCTTTCTTT.

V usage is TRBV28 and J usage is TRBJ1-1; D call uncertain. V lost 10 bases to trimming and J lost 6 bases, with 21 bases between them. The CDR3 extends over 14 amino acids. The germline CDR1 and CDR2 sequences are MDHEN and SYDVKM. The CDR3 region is CATDPTGSPSEAFF. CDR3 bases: TGTGCCACCGACCCCACCGGGAGCCCCTCTGAAGCTTTCTTT.

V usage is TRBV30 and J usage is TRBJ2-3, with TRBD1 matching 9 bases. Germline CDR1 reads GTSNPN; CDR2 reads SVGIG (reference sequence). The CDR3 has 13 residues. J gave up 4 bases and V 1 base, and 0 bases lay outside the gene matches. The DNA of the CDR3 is TGTGCCTGGAGTGGGACAGGGGCAGATACGCAGTATTTT. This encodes CAWSGTGADTQYF.

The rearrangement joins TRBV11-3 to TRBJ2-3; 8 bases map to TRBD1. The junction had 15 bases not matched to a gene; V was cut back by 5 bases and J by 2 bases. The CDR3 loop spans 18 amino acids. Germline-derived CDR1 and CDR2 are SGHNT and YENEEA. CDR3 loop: CASSPGQGGTAVTDTQYF. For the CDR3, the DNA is TGTGCCAGCAGCCCTGGACAGGGTGGAACGGCCGTCACAGATACGCAGTATTTT.

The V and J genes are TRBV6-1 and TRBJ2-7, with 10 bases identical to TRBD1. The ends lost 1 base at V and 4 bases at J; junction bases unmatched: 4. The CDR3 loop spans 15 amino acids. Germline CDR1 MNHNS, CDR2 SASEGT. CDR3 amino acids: CASSEGQGAFYEQYF. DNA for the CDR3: TGTGCCAGCAGTGAAGGACAGGGGGCGTTTTACGAGCAGTACTTC.

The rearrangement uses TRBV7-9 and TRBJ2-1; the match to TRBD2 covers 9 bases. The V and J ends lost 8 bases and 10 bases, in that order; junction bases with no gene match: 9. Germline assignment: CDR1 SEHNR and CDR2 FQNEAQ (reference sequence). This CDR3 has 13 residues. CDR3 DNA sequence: TGTGCCAGCGGGCTAGCGGGGACCCTGGAGCAGTTCTTC. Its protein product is CASGLAGTLEQFF.

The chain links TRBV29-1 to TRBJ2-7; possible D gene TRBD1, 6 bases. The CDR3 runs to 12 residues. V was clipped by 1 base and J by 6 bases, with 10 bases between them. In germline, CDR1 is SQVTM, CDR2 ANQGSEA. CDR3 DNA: TGCAGCGTTGAAGGGGGGCTCGGCGAGCAGTACTTC. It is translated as CSVEGGLGEQYF.

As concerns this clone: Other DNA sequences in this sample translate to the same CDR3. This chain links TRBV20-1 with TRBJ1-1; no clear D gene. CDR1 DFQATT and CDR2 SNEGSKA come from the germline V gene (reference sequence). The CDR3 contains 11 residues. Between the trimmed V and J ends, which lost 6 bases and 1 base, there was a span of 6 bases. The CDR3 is CSARGNTEAFF. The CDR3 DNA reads TGCAGTGCGCGGGGGAACACTGAAGCTTTCTTT.

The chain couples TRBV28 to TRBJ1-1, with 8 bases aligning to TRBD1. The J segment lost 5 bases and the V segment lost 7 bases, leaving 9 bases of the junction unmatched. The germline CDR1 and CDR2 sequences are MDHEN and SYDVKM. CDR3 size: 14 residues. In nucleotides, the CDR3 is TGTGCCAGCACCCTGGTCCGGGACAGGACTGAAGCTTTCTTT. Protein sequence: CASTLVRDRTEAFF.

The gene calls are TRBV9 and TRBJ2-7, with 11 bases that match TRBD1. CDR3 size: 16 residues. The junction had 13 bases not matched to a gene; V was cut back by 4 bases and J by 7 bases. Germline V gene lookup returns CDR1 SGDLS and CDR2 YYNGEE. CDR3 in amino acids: CASSPGGTGGSREQYF. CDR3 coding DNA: TGTGCCAGCAGCCCCGGGGGGACAGGGGGTTCTCGGGAGCAGTACTTC.

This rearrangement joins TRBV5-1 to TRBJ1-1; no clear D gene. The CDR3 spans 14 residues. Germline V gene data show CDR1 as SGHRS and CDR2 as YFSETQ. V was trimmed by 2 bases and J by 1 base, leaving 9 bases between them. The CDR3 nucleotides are TGCGCCAGCAGCTTTTGGGCAGGGAACACTGAAGCTTTCTTT. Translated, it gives CASSFWAGNTEAFF.

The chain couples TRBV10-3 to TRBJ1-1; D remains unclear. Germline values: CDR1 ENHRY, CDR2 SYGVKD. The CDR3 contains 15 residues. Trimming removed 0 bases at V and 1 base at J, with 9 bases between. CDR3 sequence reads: CAISESRAGNTEAFF. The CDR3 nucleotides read TGTGCCATCAGTGAGTCGAGAGCAGGGAACACTGAAGCTTTCTTT.

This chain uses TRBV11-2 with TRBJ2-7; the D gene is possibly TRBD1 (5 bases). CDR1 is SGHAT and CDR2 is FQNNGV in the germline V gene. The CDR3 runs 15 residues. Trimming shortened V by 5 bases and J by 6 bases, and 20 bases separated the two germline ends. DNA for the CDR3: TGTGCCAGCAGCCCAAACCGCCAGGGTCCGGTCGAGCAGTACTTC. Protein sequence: CASSPNRQGPVEQYF.

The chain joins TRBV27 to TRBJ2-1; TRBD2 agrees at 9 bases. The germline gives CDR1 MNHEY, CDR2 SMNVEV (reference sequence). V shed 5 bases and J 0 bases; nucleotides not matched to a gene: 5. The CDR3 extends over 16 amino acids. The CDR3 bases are TGTGCCAGCAGTCCCCTAGCGGGGAGCTCCTACAATGAGCAGTTCTTC. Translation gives CASSPLAGSSYNEQFF.

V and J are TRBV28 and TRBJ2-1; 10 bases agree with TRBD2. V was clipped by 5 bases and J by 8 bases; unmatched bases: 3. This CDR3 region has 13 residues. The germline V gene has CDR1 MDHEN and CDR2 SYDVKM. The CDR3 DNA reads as TGTGCCAGCAGTCTAGCGGGAGTATATGAGCAGTTCTTC. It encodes CASSLAGVYEQFF.

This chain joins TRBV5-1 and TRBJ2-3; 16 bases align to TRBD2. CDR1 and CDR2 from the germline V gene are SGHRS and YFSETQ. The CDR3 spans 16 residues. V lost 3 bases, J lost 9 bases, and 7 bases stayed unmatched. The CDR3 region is CASSYGTSGRDGTQYF. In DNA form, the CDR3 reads TGCGCCAGCAGCTATGGGACTAGCGGGAGGGATGGAACGCAGTATTTT.